The present T cell receptor beta chain was sequenced within a study of siplizumab effects on memory and regulatory T cells. TCRdb's table, derived via immunoSEQ multiplex PCR, lists solely in-frame clones and lacks some. The sample lists around 100,000 clones, roughly 92% occurring once. Trimming cost V 5 bases and J 3 bases; bases outside gene matches: 8. The CDR3 contains 15 residues. CDR1 is MDHEN and CDR2 is SYDVKM in the germline V gene. This receptor was obtained from a human donor in good health. J is TRBJ2-7 and V is TRBV28, with 9 bases fitting TRBD1. Sequencing was done on a sample of Tregs sorted from blood. The CDR3, as DNA: TGTGCCAGCAGTGCCTCGGGACAGGGCAGCTACGAGCAGTACTTC. Translation gives CASSASGQGSYEQYF.